This passage covers 21 T cell receptor beta chains from one sample sequenced in a study of shared clonotypes between healthy human individuals. Clones were sequenced by immunoSEQ multiplex PCR, and TCRdb holds only the in-frame ones, with some missing. The data show about a million clones, 77% seen once. Sample: memory CD4+ T cells from PBMCs. Subset described: CD45RA-negative fraction. The receptors were sampled from a man in his late teens or twenties in good health. Some clones in this sample may be carry-over from other donors' samples.

About this clone itself: Other DNA sequences of this sample code for an identical CDR3. V usage is TRBV11-2 and J usage is TRBJ2-3; D may be TRBD1 (6 bases). This CDR3 contains 13 residues. The V gene lost 0 bases and the J gene lost 6 bases, with 7 bases spanning the gap. CDR1 and CDR2 from the germline V gene are SGHAT and FQNNGV. CDR3 DNA: TGTGCCAGCAGCTTAGACAGGGGCGATACGCAGTATTTT. It codes for CASSLDRGDTQYF. The full variable domain, its missing parts supplied by reference TRBV11-2 and TRBJ2-3, is EAGVAQSPRYKIIEKRQSVAFWCNPISGHATLYWYQQILGQGPKLLIQFQNNGVVDDSQLPKDRFSAERLKGVDSTLKIQPAKLEDSAVYLCASSLDRGDTQYFGPGTRLTVL.

This clone was seen repeatedly, ten times or more. CDR3 amino acids: CASSQGPNYGYTF. DNA of the CDR3: TGTGCCAGCAGCCAGGGACCGAACTATGGCTACACCTTC. The chain employs TRBV7-2 and TRBJ1-2; perhaps TRBD1 as D (5 bases). The germline gives CDR1 SGHTA, CDR2 FQGNSA. The CDR3 has 13 residues. Trimming removed 5 bases at V and 2 bases at J, with 9 bases between.

The chain's CDR3 is CSAPGLPSGQFF. The CDR3 DNA is TGCAGCGCCCCGGGACTACCATCGGGGCAGTTCTTC. The rearrangement links TRBV29-1 to TRBJ2-1, with 7 bases identical to TRBD2. Germline values: CDR1 SQVTM, CDR2 ANQGSEA. This CDR3 has 12 amino acids. Losses at the gene ends were 7 bases for V and 12 bases for J; bases not matched to a gene: 12.

Here the CDR3 DNA reads TGCGCCAGCAACTTAAGCGGGAGGATTAACGAGCAGTACTTC. Its translation is CASNLSGRINEQYF. The chain joins TRBV5-1 to TRBJ2-7; TRBD2 matches 9 bases. CDR3 length equals 14 residues. Germline V lookup: CDR1 SGHRS, CDR2 YFSETQ. The ends lost 6 bases at V and 5 bases at J; junction bases unmatched: 9.

This rearrangement joins TRBV28 to TRBJ2-7; D not resolved. The germline CDR1 and CDR2 sequences are MDHEN and SYDVKM. CDR3 length: 11 amino acids. V was shortened by 6 bases and J by 5 bases, with 8 bases between the two germline ends. The CDR3 here is CASRRSDEQYF. The CDR3 nucleotides are TGTGCCAGCAGAAGGAGCGACGAGCAGTACTTC.

The chain couples TRBV14 to TRBJ1-1; D is perhaps TRBD1 (6 bases). The length of the CDR3 is 15 residues. Germline CDR1 SGHDN, CDR2 FVKESK. V lost 1 base and J lost 1, with 10 bases in between. This CDR3 reads CASSQGQGRNTEAFF. The DNA of the CDR3 is TGTGCCAGCAGCCAAGGGCAGGGGAGGAACACTGAAGCTTTCTTT.

This clone was seen a single time. The chain couples TRBV7-3 to TRBJ1-1, with D perhaps matching TRBD1 (5 bases). The CDR3 loop spans 15 amino acids. V lost 1 base and J lost 1, with 10 bases in between. Germline assignment: CDR1 SGHTA and CDR2 FQGTGA. CDR3 coding DNA: TGTGCCAGCAGCTTAAGAGGGGACGGGAACACTGAAGCTTTCTTT. As protein: CASSLRGDGNTEAFF. Using reference TRBV7-3 and TRBJ1-1 for the parts outside the CDR3, the full variable domain is GAGVSQTPSNKVTEKGKYVELRCDPISGHTALYWYRQSLGQGPEFLIYFQGTGAADDSGLPNDRFFAVRPEGSVSTLKIQRTERGDSAVYLCASSLRGDGNTEAFFGQGTRLTVV.

The chain uses TRBV5-1 and TRBJ1-3; no clear D gene. Germline V gene lookup returns CDR1 SGHRS and CDR2 YFSETQ. This CDR3 spans 14 amino acids. With 0 bases removed from V and 2 bases from J, the gap between germline ends came to 6 bases. CDR3 sequence reads: CASSLEQPGNTIYF. As DNA, the CDR3 is TGCGCCAGCAGCTTGGAGCAGCCTGGAAACACCATATATTTT.

This clone was counted at least ten times. This chain connects TRBV28 to TRBJ1-5; weak D call: TRBD1 (5 bases). Germline values: CDR1 MDHEN, CDR2 SYDVKM. The CDR3 runs to 13 residues. The ends were cut back, 3 bases at V and 13 bases at J, with 16 bases in the middle. The CDR3 nucleotides read TGTGCCAGCAGTTTGTCGACAGTTGGGCGGCAGCATTTT. Residues: CASSLSTVGRQHF.

Concerning this clone itself: Other DNA sequences in this sample translate to the same CDR3. The chain joins TRBV5-1 to TRBJ2-7; tentatively, D is TRBD1 (6 bases). The V gene's germline CDR1 is SGHRS and CDR2 YFSETQ. V lost 0 bases and J 2 bases, leaving 12 bases between the germline ends. The CDR3 consists of 15 residues. In DNA form, the CDR3 reads TGCGCCAGCAGCTTGGGAGCCGGGACAACCTACGAGCAGTACTTC. It translates to CASSLGAGTTYEQYF.

The chain couples TRBV11-3 to TRBJ2-3; the match to TRBD2 covers 11 bases. Germline V gene lookup returns CDR1 SGHNT and CDR2 YENEEA. The trim removed 1 base at V and 1 base at J, leaving 1 base unmatched. The CDR3 runs to 16 residues. Here the CDR3 DNA reads TGTGCCAGCAGCTTAGGGACTAGCGGGCGCACAGATACGCAGTATTTT. As protein: CASSLGTSGRTDTQYF.

The V and J genes are TRBV5-1 and TRBJ1-2, with a tentative D call TRBD1 (5 bases). CDR3 length: 13 amino acids. The V end lost 5 bases, the J end lost 4 bases, and 12 bases lay between the germline ends. Germline V gives CDR1 SGHRS, CDR2 YFSETQ. Here the CDR3 DNA reads TGCGCCAGCAGGACGGGGCCTACCTATGGCTACACCTTC. Translated, it gives CASRTGPTYGYTF.

The rearrangement uses TRBV2 and TRBJ1-5; D remains unclear. This CDR3 spans 14 amino acids. Trimming stripped 7 bases from V and 7 bases from J, with 17 bases between. Germline CDR1 SNHLY, CDR2 FYNNEI. The CDR3 region is CASTGRVVGQPQHF. The CDR3 DNA reads TGTGCCAGCACTGGACGGGTGGTTGGGCAGCCCCAGCATTTT.

This clone has a single count. The chain links TRBV28 to TRBJ2-3; D is unresolved. Between the trimmed V and J ends, which lost 4 bases and 0 bases, there was a span of 11 bases. Germline CDR1 and CDR2: MDHEN and SYDVKM. CDR3 length: 15 amino acids. The CDR3 spells CASSSVEESTDTQYF. DNA for the CDR3: TGTGCCAGCAGTTCGGTTGAGGAAAGCACAGATACGCAGTATTTT. Looking up the rest from reference TRBV28 and TRBJ2-3 gives the full variable domain: DVKVTQSSRYLVKRTGEKVFLECVQDMDHENMFWYRQDPGLGLRLIYFSYDVKMKEKGDIPEGYSVSREKKERFSLILESASTNQTSMYLCASSSVEESTDTQYFGPGTRLTVL.

In its sample, this clone was seen a few times. The chain has TRBV7-2 and TRBJ2-3; TRBD2 is a possible D gene (5 bases). Germline CDR1 reads SGHTA; CDR2 reads FQGNSA. This CDR3 comprises 17 residues. The V and J ends lost 5 bases and 0 bases respectively, with 18 bases between them. The CDR3: CASSDGRGVRSTDTQYF. In nucleotides, the CDR3 is TGTGCCAGCAGCGACGGCCGGGGAGTCCGTAGCACAGATACGCAGTATTTT.

The rearrangement uses TRBV6-5 and TRBJ2-6; the D gene is possibly TRBD1 (5 bases). The CDR3 is made up of 15 amino acids. V lost 6 bases and J lost 2, with 11 bases in between. Germline lookup yields CDR1 MNHEY and CDR2 SVGAGI. The chain's CDR3 is CASRTSRAGANVLTF. Written as DNA, the CDR3 is TGTGCCAGCAGAACCTCCAGGGCTGGGGCCAACGTCCTGACTTTC.

The rearrangement uses TRBV28 and TRBJ1-1; D gene uncertain. V dropped 11 bases and J dropped 1 base, with 20 bases sitting between them. Looked up from germline, CDR1 is MDHEN and CDR2 is SYDVKM. The CDR3 sequence is 15 residues long. The CDR3 DNA reads TGTGCCGTGGAGGCCCCAGGACCTAAGAACACTGAAGCTTTCTTT. As protein: CAVEAPGPKNTEAFF.

The chain uses TRBV28 and TRBJ2-1, with TRBD2 as a possible D gene (6 bases). Germline assignment: CDR1 MDHEN and CDR2 SYDVKM. The CDR3 loop spans 16 amino acids. Trimming removed 6 bases at V and 0 bases at J, with 15 bases between. The CDR3, as DNA: TGTGCCAGCAGGGTAGGGGCGGGGAGCTCCTACAATGAGCAGTTCTTC. Amino acid sequence: CASRVGAGSSYNEQFF.

This clone was recorded a few times. This rearrangement joins TRBV5-1 to TRBJ1-2; a weak D match, TRBD1 (5 bases). V was trimmed by 0 bases and J by 6 bases, leaving 12 bases between them. CDR1 and CDR2 from the germline V gene are SGHRS and YFSETQ. The CDR3 length is 14 residues. In nucleotides, the CDR3 is TGCGCCAGCAGCTTGGCCTGGCCGGGGGATGGCTACACCTTC. Its translation is CASSLAWPGDGYTF.

V is TRBV5-1 and J is TRBJ2-1; 10 bases line up with TRBD2. The CDR3 is made up of 17 amino acids. Germline assignment: CDR1 SGHRS and CDR2 YFSETQ. Trimming took 0 bases from V and 7 from J; bases not matched to a gene: 10. The CDR3 bases are TGCGCCAGCAGCTTGGTAGTAGCGGGAGGTTTATGGAATGAGCAGTTCTTC. Amino acids: CASSLVVAGGLWNEQFF.

The chain links TRBV28 to TRBJ1-2; D not resolved. The V gene's germline CDR1 is MDHEN and CDR2 SYDVKM. V lost 7 bases, J lost 3 bases, and 18 bases lay in between. CDR3 length: 15 amino acids. CDR3 protein: CASIPEQLFHYGYTF. CDR3 in DNA: TGTGCCAGCATCCCCGAACAGCTTTTTCACTATGGCTACACCTTC.